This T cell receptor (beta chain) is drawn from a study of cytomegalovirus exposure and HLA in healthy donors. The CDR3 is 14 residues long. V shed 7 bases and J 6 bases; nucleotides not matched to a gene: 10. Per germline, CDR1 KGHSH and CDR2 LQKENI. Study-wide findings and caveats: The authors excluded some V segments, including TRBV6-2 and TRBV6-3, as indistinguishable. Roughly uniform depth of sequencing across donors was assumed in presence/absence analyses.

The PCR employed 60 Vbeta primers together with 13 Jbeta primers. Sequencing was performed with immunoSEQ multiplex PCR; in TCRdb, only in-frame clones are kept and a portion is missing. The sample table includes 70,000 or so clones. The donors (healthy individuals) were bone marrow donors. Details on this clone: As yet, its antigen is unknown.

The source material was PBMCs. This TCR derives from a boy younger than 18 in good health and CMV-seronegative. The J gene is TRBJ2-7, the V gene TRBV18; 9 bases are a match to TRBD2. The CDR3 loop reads CASFPQREASEQYF. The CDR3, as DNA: TGTGCCAGCTTTCCTCAGCGGGAGGCTTCCGAGCAGTACTTC.